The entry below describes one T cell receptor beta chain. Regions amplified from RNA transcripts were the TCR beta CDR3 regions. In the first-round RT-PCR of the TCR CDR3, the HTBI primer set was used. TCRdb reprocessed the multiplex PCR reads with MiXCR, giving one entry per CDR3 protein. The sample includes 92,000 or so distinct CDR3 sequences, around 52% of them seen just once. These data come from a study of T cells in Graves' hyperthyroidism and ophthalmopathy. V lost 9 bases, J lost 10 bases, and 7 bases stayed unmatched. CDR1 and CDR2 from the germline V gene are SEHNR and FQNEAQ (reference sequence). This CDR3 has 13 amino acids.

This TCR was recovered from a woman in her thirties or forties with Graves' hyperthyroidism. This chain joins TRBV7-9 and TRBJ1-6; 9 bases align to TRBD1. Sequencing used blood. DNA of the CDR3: TGTGCCAGTTCCGGGACAGGGATATCACCCCTCCACTTT. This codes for CASSGTGISPLHF.